The entry below describes one T cell receptor (beta chain). Its recognized antigen is unknown. No quality values exist for individual bases; no much larger clone is one base distant. The V end loses 4 bases and the J end loses 1 base, and a stretch of 4 bases separates them. The CDR3, from cysteine to phenylalanine, totals 11 residues. Of the read, only the CDR3 DNA is kept; its 33 bases are in frame from base 1. Reading the germline V gene gives CDR1 SQVTM and CDR2 ANQGSEA. The sample is drawn from a study of vaccination effects on CD4 cells after COVID-19 (dated by TCRdb to the early 2020s). Regarding the study in general: In the ViraFEST assay, PBMC were stimulated with viral peptide pools, and antigen-specific CD4+ T cell clonotypes were then identified by expansion using TCR sequencing. Roughly 1.9 million PBMC per well were cultured with 8.5 to 10 ug/ml peptides in IMDM containing roughly 5% human AB serum, around 10 IU/ml IL-2 and gentamicin. A total of 10 COVID-19 convalescent patients and several SARS-CoV-2-naive healthy vaccine recipients were included in the full study. Across the study, the median time from the second dose to post-vaccine sampling was 72 days (range 14 to 241). SARS-CoV-2 spike-specific CD4+ TCR repertoires from before and after mRNA vaccination were compared in COVID-19 convalescent patients and in infection-naive vaccine recipients. After vaccination, three convalescent patients were sampled at an early time point (day +14) and at a late time point (day +241, +227 and +161, respectively). The Oncomine TCR Beta short-read assay on an Illumina iSeq 100 was used to sequence cultures from other donors in the study. Summary of the overall study and its limitations: Marked clonal contraction was observed in both infection-induced and vaccine-induced clones at late post-vaccination timepoints, consistent with waning T cell responses. In convalescent patients, the post-vaccine spike-reactive repertoire was composed mainly of new vaccine-induced clones that were largely distinct from infection-induced clones. The study was limited by a small number of convalescent patients and lacked early post-infection timepoints.

After 10 days of culture, CD4+ T cells were isolated with the EasySep CD4+ T cell isolation kit. PCR-confirmed SARS-CoV-2 infection had occurred in convalescent patients between March and December 2020, before the Alpha, Beta and Delta variants emerged in the United States. Participants received two doses of either the BNT162b2 or the mRNA-1273 mRNA SARS-CoV-2 vaccine. On days 3 and 7, half of the culture medium was replaced with fresh IL-2-containing medium. Each peptide stimulation condition was cultured in triplicate wells unless otherwise noted. PBMC were separated from whole blood using Ficoll-Paque Plus gradient centrifugation and were then either cryopreserved at -140C or used fresh. Genomic DNA was extracted from cultured CD4+ T cells with the QIAamp micro DNA kit. Library prep was done by the immunoSEQ multiplex PCR assay. DNA from the cultured, isolated CD4+ T cells was subjected to TCR beta CDR3 sequencing. As for how the authors treated the data: Non-productive TCR sequences were removed, reads were trimmed to the CDR3 region, and CDR3s of at least 7 amino acids were retained. The MANAFEST web app was used to pick out antigen-specific clonotypes by comparing their expansion in peptide wells with that in reference cultures. To be called positive, a clone needed expansion at FDR<0.05 compared with the reference and with all other wells, an odds ratio greater than 5, and a frequency greater than 0.1% in two replicate wells. A clonotype was called cross-reactive if it was significantly expanded both in SARS-CoV-2 spike wells and in at least one common cold coronavirus spike condition. CDR3 similarity was assessed by Levenshtein distance using the stringdist R package, and unrooted trees were constructed with ape in R 3.6.1. Here the immuneACCESS table is served through TCRdb, limited to in-frame sequences with V and J called. Missing clones are a known gap in these copies; in checked studies unresolved V genes cover under half, and the rest lacks a known reason. That table furnishes V, J and clone size, whereas the DNA furnished D and trimming. The sample data list about 46,000 clones, and over 60% of these were observed just once. 5.4% of the sample belongs to the ten largest clones.

This TCR derives from a human donor who had a prior SARS-CoV-2 infection. Sequenced material: CD4+ T cells from PBMCs cultured without peptide, taken after COVID-19 vaccination. This chain joins TRBV29-1 to TRBJ2-5; the D gene cannot be named for sure. The bases read TGCAGCGTTGGCCCCCAAGAGACCCAGTACTTC. Its translation reads: CSVGPQETQYF.